Presented here are 20 T cell receptor beta chains from one specimen sequenced in a study of T-cell reconstitution after alpha-beta-depleted transplantation in children. A library of TCRbeta sequences, prepared with unique molecular identifiers, was generated. MiXCR was run by TCRdb on the PCR reads, yielding one entry per CDR3 protein. The sample includes about 830,000 distinct CDR3 sequences, around 15% of them seen just once. The sequencing here drew on PBMCs, mostly from graft donor cells, taken 360 days after TCRalphabeta/CD19-depleted stem cell transplant. These receptors were obtained from a male patient under 18 who had a stem cell transplant for acute lymphoblastic leukemia, so the T cells may come from the graft donor.

The genes are TRBV2 and TRBJ1-5; 12 bases fit TRBD1. The CDR3 runs to 18 residues. V trimming: 2 bases; J trimming: 3 bases; junction bases outside the gene matches: 8. Germline CDR1 and CDR2: SNHLY and FYNNEI. The CDR3 DNA reads TGTGCCAGCAGTGAATGGGGGGACAGGGGGCGGCTCAATCAGCCCCAGCATTTT. Its protein is CASSEWGDRGRLNQPQHF.

CDR3 sequence: CASSPPDGGEQFF. The CDR3 DNA is TGTGCCAGCTCACCACCGGATGGAGGTGAGCAGTTCTTC. The chain has TRBV18 and TRBJ2-1, with D perhaps matching TRBD2 (5 bases). CDR1 is KGHSH and CDR2 is LQKENI in the germline V gene. The CDR3 runs 13 residues. The germline V and J ends were trimmed by 0 bases and 9 bases, with 9 bases remaining between them.

V is TRBV20-1 and J is TRBJ2-7, with 7 bases matching TRBD2. J was trimmed by 9 bases and V by 6 bases; bases with no gene match: 14. CDR3 length: 13 amino acids. The germline CDR1 and CDR2 sequences are DFQATT and SNEGSKA (reference sequence). This chain's CDR3 is CSAPGGGRKVQYF. The CDR3 DNA follows: TGCAGTGCCCCGGGGGGAGGGAGAAAGGTGCAGTACTTC.

This clonotype was picked up a small number of times. The chain couples TRBV14 to TRBJ2-7; 11 bases fit TRBD1. After removal of 5 bases from V and 4 bases from J, the junction contained 13 bases not matched to a gene. CDR1 is SGHDN and CDR2 is FVKESK in the germline V gene. This CDR3 comprises 17 residues. The CDR3 DNA sequence: TGTGCCAGCAGCTCCGGACAGGGGGCTCTAATTCAGTACGAGCAGTACTTC. Its translation is CASSSGQGALIQYEQYF.

V gene TRBV13 combines with J gene TRBJ2-7, with D hard to call. CDR3 size: 14 residues. The ends were cut back, 7 bases at V and 2 bases at J, with 15 bases in the middle. Per germline, CDR1 PRHDT and CDR2 FYEKMQ (reference sequence). The CDR3 bases are TGTGCCAGCACCACGCGGCTGGAGACCTACGAGCAGTACTTC. Residues: CASTTRLETYEQYF.

The chain carries TRBV3-1 and TRBJ2-3, with D perhaps TRBD2 (6 bases). This CDR3 has 16 residues. With 0 bases removed from V and 2 bases from J, the gap between germline ends came to 12 bases. The V gene's germline CDR1 is LGHDT and CDR2 YNNKEL (reference sequence). Here the CDR3 reads CASSQDTGLDTDTQYF. Here the CDR3 DNA reads TGTGCCAGCAGCCAAGATACGGGACTGGACACAGATACGCAGTATTTT.

The gene calls are TRBV14 and TRBJ2-1, with 12 bases matching TRBD2. This CDR3 spans 15 amino acids. With V trimmed by 4 bases and J by 9 bases, 7 bases remained unmatched. Germline V gene lookup returns CDR1 SGHDN and CDR2 FVKESK. The CDR3 here is CASSRRLAGEAEQFF. CDR3 DNA sequence: TGTGCCAGCAGCCGCAGACTAGCGGGAGAGGCTGAGCAGTTCTTC. Looking up the rest from reference TRBV14 and TRBJ2-1 gives the full variable domain: EAGVTQFPSHSVIEKGQTVTLRCDPISGHDNLYWYRRVMGKEIKFLLHFVKESKQDESGMPNNRFLAERTGGTYSTLKVQPAELEDSGVYFCASSRRLAGEAEQFFGPGTRLTVL.

The chain carries TRBV29-1 and TRBJ2-1; D is ambiguous. The germline gives CDR1 SQVTM, CDR2 ANQGSEA. V was cut by 6 bases and J by 2 bases, with 14 bases left in between. The CDR3 is 14 residues long. CDR3 sequence: CSVTWADAYNEQFF. CDR3 sequence (DNA): TGCAGCGTCACGTGGGCCGACGCCTACAATGAGCAGTTCTTC.

This clonotype occurred a few times. The rearrangement joins TRBV28 to TRBJ2-3; D ambiguous. V lost 1 base, J lost 0 bases, and 17 bases lay in between. Germline V gives CDR1 MDHEN, CDR2 SYDVKM. The CDR3 has 18 residues. CDR3 loop: CASSLFSDKTGSTDTQYF. The CDR3 DNA is TGTGCCAGCAGTTTATTCTCAGACAAGACTGGAAGCACAGATACGCAGTATTTT.

The rearrangement joins TRBV20-1 to TRBJ2-5; 14 nucleotides agree with TRBD2. The CDR3 is 17 residues long. Germline trimming cut 8 bases from V and 1 base from J; bases unmatched to any gene: 12. Germline values: CDR1 DFQATT, CDR2 SNEGSKA (reference sequence). This chain's CDR3 is CSTNSGTSGSTQETQYF. DNA of the CDR3: TGCAGTACCAACTCCGGGACTAGCGGGAGTACCCAAGAGACCCAGTACTTC.

This clonotype was counted only a few times. The chain joins TRBV5-1 to TRBJ2-7; D call uncertain. Germline lookup yields CDR1 SGHRS and CDR2 YFSETQ. This CDR3 has 12 residues. Trimming pared 2 bases from V and 3 bases from J, leaving 6 bases between. CDR3 in amino acids: CASSLTYYEQYF. CDR3 nucleotide sequence: TGCGCCAGCAGCTTAACTTACTACGAGCAGTACTTC.

J is TRBJ2-3 and V is TRBV3-1; tentative D call: TRBD1 (5 bases). Per the germline V gene, CDR1 is LGHDT and CDR2 is YNNKEL (reference sequence). Trimming took 5 bases from V and 4 from J, leaving 19 bases between them. The CDR3 has 16 residues. CDR3 sequence: CASSFGHVIVSDTQYF. CDR3 coding DNA: TGTGCCAGCAGCTTCGGACACGTAATCGTCTCAGATACGCAGTATTTT.

The chain couples TRBV12-3 or TRBV12-4 to TRBJ1-1; D is uncertain. This CDR3 comprises 13 residues. Trimming left V 5 bases short and J 1 base short, with 8 bases between. This CDR3 is CASSRRSNTEAFF. CDR3 in DNA: TGTGCCAGCAGTAGGAGGTCGAACACTGAAGCTTTCTTT.

This clonotype was found a few times. This rearrangement joins TRBV4-1 to TRBJ2-5; D is perhaps TRBD2 (5 bases). This CDR3 is built from 15 residues. CDR1 and CDR2 (germline): MGHRA, YSYEKL. V gave up 6 bases and J gave up 3 bases, with 17 bases separating them. CDR3 in amino acids: CASRPGSGPKETQYF. CDR3 coding DNA: TGCGCCAGCAGGCCGGGGAGCGGACCTAAAGAGACCCAGTACTTC.

A few counts support this clonotype. The rearrangement links TRBV3-1 to TRBJ2-7, with D possibly TRBD2 on 6 matching bases. CDR1 is LGHDT and CDR2 is YNNKEL in the germline V gene (reference sequence). Trimming took 0 bases from V and 4 from J, leaving 13 bases between them. The length of the CDR3 is 15 residues. The CDR3 here is CASSQEYGGFYEQYF. The DNA of the CDR3 is TGTGCCAGCAGCCAAGAGTACGGGGGTTTTTACGAGCAGTACTTC.

This clonotype was seen a few times. The rearrangement uses TRBV12-3 or TRBV12-4 and TRBJ2-7, with no clear D. Trimming removed 6 bases from V and 5 bases from J, with 8 bases in between. The length of the CDR3 is 11 residues. CDR3 in DNA: TGTGCCAGCAGGGACGTGGACGAGCAGTACTTC. This gives the protein CASRDVDEQYF.

In this sample, this clonotype turned up a few times. The V call is TRBV11-3, the J call TRBJ2-1, with D tentatively TRBD1 (6 bases). There are 17 residues in the CDR3. The V gene's germline CDR1 is SGHNT and CDR2 YENEEA. The V end lost 1 base, the J end lost 3 bases, and 16 bases lay between the germline ends. This CDR3 is CASSLVGRGKVYNEQFF. CDR3 sequence (DNA): TGTGCCAGCAGCTTAGTTGGAAGGGGGAAAGTCTACAATGAGCAGTTCTTC.

There are a few counts of this clonotype. The chain combines TRBV5-1 with TRBJ2-4, with D possibly TRBD1 on 7 matching bases. CDR1 SGHRS and CDR2 YFSETQ come from the germline V gene. The CDR3 has 16 residues. V lost 0 bases and J lost 3, with 13 bases in between. CDR3 loop: CASSLGGQRVKNIQYF. The DNA for the CDR3 is TGCGCCAGCAGCTTGGGGGGACAGCGGGTCAAAAACATTCAGTACTTC.

This clonotype was observed a handful of times. The chain has TRBV5-1 and TRBJ2-1, with TRBD1 matching 9 bases. This CDR3 is built from 16 residues. J lost 4 bases, V lost 4 bases, and 9 bases had no gene match. Germline loops: CDR1 SGHRS, CDR2 YFSETQ. CDR3: CASSLPQGAVYNEQFF. The DNA for the CDR3 is TGCGCCAGCAGCCTTCCACAGGGGGCGGTTTACAATGAGCAGTTCTTC. Looking up the rest from reference TRBV5-1 and TRBJ2-1 gives the full variable domain: KAGVTQTPRYLIKTRGQQVTLSCSPISGHRSVSWYQQTPGQGLQFLFEYFSETQRNKGNFPGRFSGRQFSNSRSEMNVSTLELGDSALYLCASSLPQGAVYNEQFFGPGTRLTVL.

V gene TRBV11-2 combines with J gene TRBJ2-1; a possible D gene is TRBD1 (7 bases). With 5 bases removed from V and 6 bases from J, the gap between germline ends came to 23 bases. The CDR3 has 17 residues. The germline gives CDR1 SGHAT, CDR2 FQNNGV. The CDR3: CASSHPWRDRAINEQFF. The DNA of the CDR3 is TGTGCCAGCAGCCACCCTTGGAGGGACAGAGCAATCAATGAGCAGTTCTTC.